The 13 T cell receptor beta chains below come from one sample, sequenced in a study of CD4 T cells in relation to SARS-CoV-2 and coronaviruses. This table comes from immunoSEQ multiplex PCR, and its TCRdb copy is limited to in-frame clones, with some not included. The sample contains about 37,000 clones, roughly 85% of which appear only once. Sample: memory CD4+ T cells from PBMCs. All receptors come from an adult with COVID-19.

Only one count was recorded for this clone. This chain links TRBV27 with TRBJ2-7, with D possibly matching TRBD2 (6 bases). The ends were cut back, 0 bases at V and 2 bases at J, with 14 bases in the middle. Germline CDR1 and CDR2: MNHEY and SMNVEV (reference sequence). There are 16 residues in the CDR3. CDR3 nucleotides: TGTGCCAGCAGTTTATCGGGGTTTGGGGGGACCTACGAGCAGTACTTC. It yields the protein CASSLSGFGGTYEQYF.

This chain links TRBV9 with TRBJ1-2, with 8 bases matching TRBD1. Germline values: CDR1 SGDLS, CDR2 YYNGEE. The CDR3 length is 14 residues. Germline trimming cut 4 bases from V and 1 base from J; bases unmatched to any gene: 3. This CDR3 reads CASSPGQGNYGYTF. The CDR3 DNA is TGTGCCAGCAGCCCTGGACAGGGTAACTATGGCTACACCTTC.

This chain links TRBV10-3 with TRBJ1-5; D gene uncertain. Germline assignment: CDR1 ENHRY and CDR2 SYGVKD. CDR3 size: 15 residues. The ends were cut back, 0 bases at V and 1 base at J, with 7 bases in the middle. CDR3 sequence reads: CAISESTQSNQPQHF. CDR3 DNA: TGTGCCATCAGTGAGTCGACCCAGAGCAATCAGCCCCAGCATTTT.

The chain has TRBV7-8 and TRBJ2-7, with unresolved D. The CDR3 is made up of 13 amino acids. Germline V CDR1 and CDR2: SGHVS, FQNEAQ. The germline V and J ends were trimmed by 5 bases and 5 bases, with 13 bases remaining between them. CDR3 sequence (DNA): TGTGCCAGCAGCCCCGTAAGGGTCGACGAGCAGTACTTC. Residues: CASSPVRVDEQYF.

V usage is TRBV4-3 and J usage is TRBJ2-5; D possibly corresponds to TRBD2 (5 bases). The germline gives CDR1 LGHNA, CDR2 YSLEER. The germline V and J ends were trimmed by 1 base and 4 bases, with 10 bases remaining between them. CDR3 length equals 14 residues. This CDR3 reads CASSQAGSGETQYF. The CDR3 coding sequence is TGCGCCAGCAGCCAAGCGGGAAGTGGAGAGACCCAGTACTTC.

The V call is TRBV19, the J call TRBJ2-7, with 11 bases aligning to TRBD2. CDR3 length: 16 amino acids. In germline, CDR1 is LNHDA, CDR2 SQIVND (reference sequence). J lost 2 bases, V lost 5 bases, and 8 bases had no gene match. The CDR3 region has the DNA TGTGCCAGTAGTCGAGCTAGCGGGAGGTCTACCTACGAGCAGTACTTC. Protein product: CASSRASGRSTYEQYF. Complete variable domain (other parts from reference TRBV19 and TRBJ2-7): DGGITQSPKYLFRKEGQNVTLSCEQNLNHDAMYWYRQDPGQGLRLIYYSQIVNDFQKGDIAEGYSVSREKKESFPLTVTSAQKNPTAFYLCASSRASGRSTYEQYFGPGTRLTVT.

This clone was detected only once. The chain combines TRBV3-1 (or the pseudogene TRBV3-2) with TRBJ2-3; no firm D call. V lost 4 bases to trimming and J lost 2 bases, with 4 bases between them. The CDR3 extends over 12 amino acids. CDR1 and CDR2 from the germline V gene are LGHDT and YNNKEL (reference sequence). The CDR3 reads CASSRSTDTQYF. As DNA, the CDR3 is TGTGCCAGCAGCCGTTCCACAGATACGCAGTATTTT.

This chain connects TRBV18 to TRBJ2-7; perhaps TRBD2 as D (5 bases). The germline CDR1 and CDR2 sequences are KGHSH and LQKENI. This CDR3 has 14 residues. V was clipped by 3 bases and J by 3 bases, with 12 bases between them. CDR3 nucleotides: TGTGCCAGCTCACCCGGACTGTACGACTACGAGCAGTACTTC. Protein sequence: CASSPGLYDYEQYF. Together with reference TRBV18 and TRBJ2-7, the CDR3 gives the full variable domain: NAGVMQNPRHLVRRRGQEARLRCSPMKGHSHVYWYRQLPEEGLKFMVYLQKENIIDESGMPKERFSAEFPKEGPSILRIQQVVRGDSAAYFCASSPGLYDYEQYFGPGTRLTVT.

This chain links TRBV6-1 with TRBJ1-5, with 9 positions matching TRBD1. This CDR3 is built from 16 residues. V lost 3 bases to trimming and J lost 5 bases; unmatched junction nucleotides: 8. Germline V gene lookup returns CDR1 MNHNS and CDR2 SASEGT. The CDR3 region is CASSDLGQGFYQPQHF. The CDR3 DNA follows: TGTGCCAGCAGTGACCTGGGACAGGGCTTCTATCAGCCCCAGCATTTT.

The chain joins TRBV7-2 to TRBJ2-7; D remains unclear. This CDR3 has 14 residues. V was shortened by 1 base and J by 0 bases, with 7 bases between the two germline ends. Per germline, CDR1 SGHTA and CDR2 FQGNSA. CDR3 DNA: TGTGCCAGCAGCTTAGACCAGAGCTCCTACGAGCAGTACTTC. It specifies CASSLDQSSYEQYF.

A remark on this clone: At one of its ends the junction is not consistent with the germline gene, which may arise from a read error. Within the sample, other DNA sequences also encode this same CDR3. The chain combines TRBV3-1 (or the pseudogene TRBV3-2) with TRBJ2-2, with 8 positions matching TRBD2. Germline V CDR1 and CDR2: LGHDT, YNNKEL (reference sequence). The length of the CDR3 is 14 residues. The CDR3 reads CASSRRGAAGELFF. CDR3 DNA: TGTGCCAGTAGCCGGCGGGGGGCGGCCGGGGAGCTGTTTTTT.

This chain's CDR3 is CASSESLGQPIYGYTF. As DNA, the CDR3 is TGCGCCAGCAGTGAGTCGTTGGGACAACCGATCTATGGCTACACCTTC. V is TRBV10-2 and J is TRBJ1-2; perhaps TRBD1 as D (6 bases). The CDR3 has 16 residues. The V gene lost 0 bases and the J gene lost 4 bases, with 15 bases spanning the gap. CDR1 is WSHSY and CDR2 is SAAADI in the germline V gene.

The chain employs TRBV11-3 and TRBJ2-5; D is possibly TRBD1 or TRBD2 (6 bases each). The V and J ends lost 5 bases and 5 bases respectively, with 18 bases between them. This CDR3 is built from 15 residues. Germline values: CDR1 SGHNT, CDR2 YENEEA. CDR3 amino acids: CASSRAGGPEETQYF. CDR3 DNA sequence: TGTGCCAGCAGCCGAGCTGGGGGGCCTGAGGAGACCCAGTACTTC. Full variable domain (rest looked up from reference TRBV11-3 and TRBJ2-5): EAGVVQSPRYKIIEKKQPVAFWCNPISGHNTLYWYLQNLGQGPELLIRYENEEAVDDSQLPKDRFSAERLKGVDSTLKIQPAELGDSAVYLCASSRAGGPEETQYFGPGTRLLVL.